Presented here are 16 T cell receptor beta chains from one specimen sequenced in a study of naive and memory T cell subsets (dated by TCRdb to 2016 to 2017). The study reported a robust and sensitive protocol to amplify, sequence and analyze TCRs, based on 3' ligation of a UMI-containing oligonucleotide to TCR cDNA. The method was 5' RACE. For sequencing, an Illumina MiSeq was employed. The ligated cDNA was amplified in four rounds of PCR with nested alpha and beta constant region primers together with the SP2 primer. Clones were called with MiXCR by TCRdb after fastp trimmed the public reads at Q25, and only in-frame beta chains were retained. Rows are unified per CDR3 protein, each entry keeping the most common DNA and genes. Here the sample has tens of thousands of distinct CDR3 sequences; around 8% occur a single time. Of the sample, under 25% falls within the top ten clones. The receptors come from a female donor in good health.

This clonotype was counted between two and nine times. This sequence joins TRBV20-1 and TRBJ2-7, with 8 bases lining up with TRBD1. Germline values: CDR1 DFQATT, CDR2 SNEGSKA (reference sequence). The J segment lost 2 bases and the V segment lost 0 bases, leaving 3 bases of the junction unmatched. The length of the CDR3 is 14 residues. This CDR3 is CSARDRTGTYEQYF. The CDR3 coding sequence is TGCAGTGCTAGAGACAGGACAGGGACCTACGAGCAGTACTTC.

This clonotype was counted at least ten times. The chain recombines TRBV13 with TRBJ2-5; 12 nucleotides line up with TRBD1. Looked up from germline, CDR1 is PRHDT and CDR2 is FYEKMQ (reference sequence). This CDR3 comprises 19 residues. J was trimmed by 3 bases and V by 5 bases; bases with no gene match: 16. CDR3 amino acids: CASSPRDRGLQATKETQYF. CDR3 coding DNA: TGTGCCAGCAGCCCCCGGGACAGGGGGCTTCAGGCAACCAAAGAGACCCAGTACTTC.

Of note for this clonotype: This sequence may be a read error, since a much larger clone differs from it by one base. The rearrangement uses TRBV2 and TRBJ1-4, with D unclear. This CDR3 has 12 amino acids. Germline assignment: CDR1 SNHLY and CDR2 FYNNEI. CDR3 sequence: CASSPVNEELFF. The CDR3, as DNA: TGTGCCAGCAGCCCCGTTAATGAAGAACTGTTTTTT. Supplemented by reference TRBV2 and TRBJ1-4, the full variable domain reads EPEVTQTPSHQVTQMGQEVILRCVPISNHLYFYWYRQILGQKVEFLVSFYNNEISEKSEIFDDQFSVERPDGSNFTLKIRSTKLEDSAMYFCASSPVNEELFFGSGTQLSVL.

This clonotype was counted only a few times. This chain connects TRBV10-2 to TRBJ2-5; a possible D gene is TRBD2 (6 bases). Trimming removed 10 bases from V and 6 bases from J, with 24 bases in between. Germline loops: CDR1 WSHSY, CDR2 SAAADI. The CDR3 covers 15 residues. In DNA, the CDR3 is TGCGCCATGACCGCGGGGTCCTGGTCGGAAAAGACCCAGTACTTC. Encoded protein: CAMTAGSWSEKTQYF.

Only a few counts were recorded for this clonotype. This chain uses TRBV27 with TRBJ2-7; 7 bases match TRBD1. V dropped 6 bases and J dropped 5; count of bases not matched to a gene: 7. CDR1 is MNHEY and CDR2 is SMNVEV in the germline V gene (reference sequence). This CDR3 is built from 13 residues. For the CDR3, the DNA is TGTGCCAGCAGAAACGACAGGGCCCACGAGCAGTACTTC. Amino acid sequence: CASRNDRAHEQYF.

The gene calls are TRBV11-2 and TRBJ2-4; 13 bases fit TRBD2. Germline V lookup: CDR1 SGHAT, CDR2 FQNNGV. The ends lost 3 bases at V and 6 bases at J; junction bases unmatched: 5. The CDR3 runs 16 residues. The CDR3 region is CASSFSTSGGGNIQYF. The CDR3 DNA reads TGTGCCAGCAGCTTTAGTACTAGCGGGGGGGGAAACATTCAGTACTTC. Combining the CDR3 with reference TRBV11-2 and TRBJ2-4 gives the whole variable domain EAGVAQSPRYKIIEKRQSVAFWCNPISGHATLYWYQQILGQGPKLLIQFQNNGVVDDSQLPKDRFSAERLKGVDSTLKIQPAKLEDSAVYLCASSFSTSGGGNIQYFGAGTRLSVL.

This clonotype was picked up many times. The chain has TRBV7-2 and TRBJ2-7; D is unclear. With 0 bases removed from V and 7 bases from J, the gap between germline ends came to 4 bases. Germline assignment: CDR1 SGHTA and CDR2 FQGNSA. The CDR3 consists of 11 residues. CDR3 bases: TGTGCCAGCAGCTTAGCAGTGGAGCAGTACTTC. It is translated as CASSLAVEQYF.

V gene TRBV7-3 combines with J gene TRBJ2-1, with TRBD1 matching over 7 bases. CDR3 length equals 16 residues. Germline CDR1 reads SGHTA; CDR2 reads FQGTGA. The V and J ends lost 6 bases and 4 bases, in that order; junction bases with no gene match: 12. Written as DNA, the CDR3 is TGTGCCAGCAGTCCCGATGGGGGACAGTCATACAATGAGCAGTTCTTC. Protein: CASSPDGGQSYNEQFF.

This clonotype was recorded at least ten times. V gene TRBV6-5 combines with J gene TRBJ2-3; D is unresolved. The V gene's germline CDR1 is MNHEY and CDR2 SVGAGI. V lost 3 bases and J 4 bases, leaving 11 bases between the germline ends. CDR3 length: 14 amino acids. The CDR3 reads CASSYRISADTQYF. CDR3 DNA sequence: TGTGCCAGCAGTTATCGCATTTCGGCAGATACGCAGTATTTT.

A few counts support this clonotype. This chain connects TRBV30 to TRBJ1-2; D is perhaps TRBD1 (5 bases). The CDR3 spans 13 residues. Germline V gene sequence: CDR1 GTSNPN, CDR2 SVGIG (reference sequence). Trimming shortened V by 2 bases and J by 7 bases, and 14 bases separated the two germline ends. CDR3 sequence reads: CAWSIGAPGGYTF. CDR3 DNA sequence: TGTGCCTGGAGTATAGGGGCTCCTGGTGGCTACACCTTC.

This sequence joins TRBV27 and TRBJ1-1; D gene ambiguous. The CDR3 is 16 amino acids. Germline loops: CDR1 MNHEY, CDR2 SMNVEV (reference sequence). The ends were cut back, 5 bases at V and 1 base at J, with 17 bases in the middle. This CDR3 reads CASSLNIESSNTEAFF. Here the CDR3 DNA reads TGTGCCAGCAGTCTAAACATAGAAAGTTCGAACACTGAAGCTTTCTTT.

The V and J genes are TRBV13 and TRBJ2-7; possible D gene TRBD2, 6 bases. The V gene's germline CDR1 is PRHDT and CDR2 FYEKMQ (reference sequence). The CDR3 length is 14 residues. With 6 bases removed from V and 2 bases from J, the gap between germline ends came to 14 bases. CDR3 sequence (DNA): TGTGCCAGCAGAACACGGGGGAGCCCCTACGAGCAGTACTTC. Its protein is CASRTRGSPYEQYF.

This chain uses TRBV5-6 with TRBJ1-6, with TRBD1 as a possible D gene (5 bases). Germline lookup yields CDR1 SGHDT and CDR2 YYEEEE. There are 16 residues in the CDR3. V was pared by 4 bases and J by 8 bases, with 19 bases between. The DNA of the CDR3 is TGTGCCAGCAGCAGAATTCACAGGTTTTGGGATTCACCCCTCCACTTT. Translating it yields CASSRIHRFWDSPLHF.

This clonotype was seen only a few times. V usage is TRBV29-1 and J usage is TRBJ1-5, with a weak D call TRBD1 (5 bases). CDR1 is SQVTM, CDR2 ANQGSEA, per germline. The CDR3 length is 13 residues. The V and J ends lost 0 bases and 7 bases respectively, with 10 bases between them. The CDR3 nucleotides read TGCAGCGTTGAAGAGGGACTGGGGCAGCCCCAGCATTTT. This codes for CSVEEGLGQPQHF.

V usage is TRBV25-1 and J usage is TRBJ1-2; 9 bases are shared with TRBD1. Trimming at V came to 4 bases and at J to 8 bases, leaving 5 bases not matched to a gene. Per germline, CDR1 MGHDK and CDR2 SYGVNS. The CDR3 extends over 13 amino acids. The CDR3 bases are TGTGCCAGCAGTGCCGGGACAGGGTTCGGCTACACCTTC. Translation gives CASSAGTGFGYTF.

This clonotype was seen at least ten times. The gene calls are TRBV12-3 or TRBV12-4 and TRBJ1-1; TRBD1 is a possible D gene (5 bases). The CDR3 sequence is 14 residues long. Deletions cut 3 bases from V and 0 bases from J, with 8 bases between. CDR3 region: CASSFQGVNTEAFF. In DNA form, the CDR3 reads TGTGCCAGCAGTTTTCAAGGGGTGAACACTGAAGCTTTCTTT.